Reported below is one T cell receptor (beta chain). The antigen this receptor binds is unknown. No base quality information exists; no much larger clone differs at one position. The CDR3 sequence holds 13 residues, the cysteine and phenylalanine included. Only the CDR3 portion is preserved as DNA: 39 bases, with reading frame beginning at the first base. Relative to germline, V is 6 bases shorter and J is 7 bases shorter, with 15 bases between their ends. This sample is drawn from a study of control samples from healthy donors and cancer patients (dated by TCRdb to 2019 to 2021). Libraries were built with the immunoSEQ multiplex PCR assay. What TCRdb holds here is the immuneACCESS table cut down to in-frame rearrangements. Part of the clones is not present; checked against another copy, under half of the missing clones reflect an unresolved V gene, and the others are unexplained. The sample table records about 120,000 clones; approximately 90% of these occur just once. The top ten constitute 7.8% of the sample.

The receptor comes from a young woman in good health. The sequenced material came from blood. Recombination connected TRBV12-3 or TRBV12-4 to TRBJ1-2, with the D gene not clear enough to name. DNA sequence: TGTGCCAGCAGCCCGTGGGAGGGAGGTGGCTACACCTTC. The resulting protein is CASSPWEGGGYTF.